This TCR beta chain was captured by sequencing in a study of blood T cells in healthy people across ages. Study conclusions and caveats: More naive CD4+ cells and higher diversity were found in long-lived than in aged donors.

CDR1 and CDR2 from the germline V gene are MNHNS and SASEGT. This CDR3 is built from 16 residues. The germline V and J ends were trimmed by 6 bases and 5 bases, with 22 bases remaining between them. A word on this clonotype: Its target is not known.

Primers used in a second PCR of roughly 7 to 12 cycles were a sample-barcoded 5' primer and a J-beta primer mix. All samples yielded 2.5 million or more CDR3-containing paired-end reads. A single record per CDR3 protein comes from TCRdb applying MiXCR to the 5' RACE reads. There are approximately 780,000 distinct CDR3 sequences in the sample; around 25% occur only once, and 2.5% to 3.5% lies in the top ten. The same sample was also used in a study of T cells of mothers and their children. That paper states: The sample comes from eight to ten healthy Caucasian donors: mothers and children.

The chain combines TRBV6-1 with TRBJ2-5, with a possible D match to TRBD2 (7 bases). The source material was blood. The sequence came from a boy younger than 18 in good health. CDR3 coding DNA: TGTGCCAGCAGAAGCTCAGGTCGTGCGGGGGCGGAGACCCAGTACTTC. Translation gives CASRSSGRAGAETQYF.